This note documents a single T cell receptor (beta chain) sequence. This entry is derived from a study of blood T cell repertoires in COVID-19. Participant-reported clinical history was the basis for cohort assignment. TCRdb keeps only in-frame clones here, not all; method: immunoSEQ multiplex PCR. This sample has hundreds of thousands of clones, with approximately 90% found just once. This CDR3 region has 17 residues. V gene TRBV21-1 combines with J gene TRBJ2-7; the table gives TRBD1 as D, unverified against the DNA. TRBV21-1 is flagged as a pseudogene. Sample: PBMCs or T cells enriched from blood (not recorded which). This TCR was sampled from a woman aged 18 to 35 with acute COVID-19. Written as DNA, the CDR3 is TGTGCCAGCAGCGCGCCGCCTGACAGGGGAAGTCGCTACGAGCAGTACTTC. It translates to CASSAPPDRGSRYEQYF.